This T cell receptor (beta chain) came from a study of response to subunit inactivated influenza vaccine. The germline gives CDR1 DFQATT, CDR2 SNEGSKA (reference sequence). CDR3 length: 13 residues. This clonotype has a count of ten or more. Antigen specificity is unknown. Notes on the study in general: Authors suggested each seasonal influenza vaccination recruits few new T cells.

TCRdb independently ran MiXCR on the RT-PCR reads; one entry per CDR3 protein. The sample carries under 200,000 distinct CDR3 sequences, 11% recorded once. This TCR came from a man aged 50-60 years who received an inactivated influenza vaccine. The rearrangement uses TRBV20-1 and TRBJ2-6; tentatively, D is TRBD2 (5 bases). The sample here was non-naive T cells sorted from PBMCs, taken more than 35 days after vaccination. In DNA, the CDR3 is TGCAGCACCACGAGGGCTGGGGCCAACGTCCTGACTTTC. This sequence encodes CSTTRAGANVLTF.